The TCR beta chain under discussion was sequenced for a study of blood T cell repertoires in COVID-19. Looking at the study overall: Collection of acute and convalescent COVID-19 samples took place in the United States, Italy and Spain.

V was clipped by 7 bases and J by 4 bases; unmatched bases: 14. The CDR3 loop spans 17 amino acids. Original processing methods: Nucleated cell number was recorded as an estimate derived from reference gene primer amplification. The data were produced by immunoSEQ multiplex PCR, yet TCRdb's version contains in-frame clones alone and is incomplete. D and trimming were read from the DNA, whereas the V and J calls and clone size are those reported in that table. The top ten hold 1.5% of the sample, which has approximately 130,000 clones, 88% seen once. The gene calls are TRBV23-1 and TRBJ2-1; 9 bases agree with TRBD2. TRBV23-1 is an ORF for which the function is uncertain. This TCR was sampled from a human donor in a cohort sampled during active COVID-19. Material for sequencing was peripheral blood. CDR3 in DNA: TGCGCCAGCATCTCAAGGGCCGGGACTAGCTCGTACAATGAGCAGTTCTTC. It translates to CASISRAGTSSYNEQFF.